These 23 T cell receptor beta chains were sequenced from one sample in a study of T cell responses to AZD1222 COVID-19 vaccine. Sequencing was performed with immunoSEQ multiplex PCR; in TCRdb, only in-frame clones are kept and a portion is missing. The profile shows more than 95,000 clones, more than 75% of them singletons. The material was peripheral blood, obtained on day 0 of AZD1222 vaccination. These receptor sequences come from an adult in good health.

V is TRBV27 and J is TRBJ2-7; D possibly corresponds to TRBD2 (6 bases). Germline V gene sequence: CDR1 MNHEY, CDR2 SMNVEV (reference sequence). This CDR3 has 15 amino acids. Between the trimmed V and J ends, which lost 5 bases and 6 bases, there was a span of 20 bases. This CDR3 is CASSPTLAKPGEQYF. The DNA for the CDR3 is TGTGCCAGCAGTCCCACCCTAGCGAAGCCGGGCGAGCAGTACTTC.

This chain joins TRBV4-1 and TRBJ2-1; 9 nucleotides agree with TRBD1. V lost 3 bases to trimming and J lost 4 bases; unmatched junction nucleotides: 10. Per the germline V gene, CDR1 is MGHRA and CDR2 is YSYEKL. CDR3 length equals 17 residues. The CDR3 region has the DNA TGCGCCAGCAGCCAGCCCCCGGGACAGGGATATTACAATGAGCAGTTCTTC. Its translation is CASSQPPGQGYYNEQFF.

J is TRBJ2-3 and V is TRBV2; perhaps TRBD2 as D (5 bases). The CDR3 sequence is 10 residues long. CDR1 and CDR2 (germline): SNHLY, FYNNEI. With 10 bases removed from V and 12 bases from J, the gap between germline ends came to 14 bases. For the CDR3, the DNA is TGTGCCACCGACGGGAATAAACAGTATTTT. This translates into CATDGNKQYF.

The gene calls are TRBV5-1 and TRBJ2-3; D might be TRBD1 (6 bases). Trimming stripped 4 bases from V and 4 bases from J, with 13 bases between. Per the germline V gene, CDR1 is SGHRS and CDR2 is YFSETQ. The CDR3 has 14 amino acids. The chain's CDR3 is CASSPQGPADTQYF. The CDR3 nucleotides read TGCGCCAGCAGCCCACAGGGACCGGCAGATACGCAGTATTTT.

In DNA, the CDR3 is TGCGCCAGCAGCCAGGGGCCCGGGGCGGTGCGTCAGCCCCAGCATTTT. It is translated as CASSQGPGAVRQPQHF. The rearrangement joins TRBV4-1 to TRBJ1-5, with D maybe TRBD1 (5 bases). This CDR3 has 16 residues. V lost 3 bases and J lost 6, with 18 bases in between. Germline V gene sequence: CDR1 MGHRA, CDR2 YSYEKL.

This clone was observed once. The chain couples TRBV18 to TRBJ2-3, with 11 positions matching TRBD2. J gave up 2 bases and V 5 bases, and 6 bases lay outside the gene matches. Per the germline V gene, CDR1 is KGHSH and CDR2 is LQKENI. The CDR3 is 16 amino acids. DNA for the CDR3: TGTGCCAGCTCAACGTTAGCGGGGGGGTTCACAGATACGCAGTATTTT. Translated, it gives CASSTLAGGFTDTQYF. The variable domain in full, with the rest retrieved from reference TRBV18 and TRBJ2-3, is NAGVMQNPRHLVRRRGQEARLRCSPMKGHSHVYWYRQLPEEGLKFMVYLQKENIIDESGMPKERFSAEFPKEGPSILRIQQVVRGDSAAYFCASSTLAGGFTDTQYFGPGTRLTVL.

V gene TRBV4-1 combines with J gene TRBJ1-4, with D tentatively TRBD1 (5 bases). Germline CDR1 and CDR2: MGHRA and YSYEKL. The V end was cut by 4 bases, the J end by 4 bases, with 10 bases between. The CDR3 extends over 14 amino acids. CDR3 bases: TGCGCCAGCAGCCCGGAGGGGTTTAATGAAAAACTGTTTTTT. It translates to CASSPEGFNEKLFF.

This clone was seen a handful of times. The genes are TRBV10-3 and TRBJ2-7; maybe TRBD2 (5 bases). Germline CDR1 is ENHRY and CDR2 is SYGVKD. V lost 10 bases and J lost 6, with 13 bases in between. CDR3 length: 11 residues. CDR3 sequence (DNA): TGTGCCACCGTACTAGGATCCGAGCAGTACTTC. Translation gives CATVLGSEQYF.

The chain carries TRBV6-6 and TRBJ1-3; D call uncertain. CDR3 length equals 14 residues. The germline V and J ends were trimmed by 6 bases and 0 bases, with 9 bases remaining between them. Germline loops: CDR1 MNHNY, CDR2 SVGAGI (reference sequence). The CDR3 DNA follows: TGTGCCAGCAGCCAACAAGTCTCTGGAAACACCATATATTTT. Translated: CASSQQVSGNTIYF.

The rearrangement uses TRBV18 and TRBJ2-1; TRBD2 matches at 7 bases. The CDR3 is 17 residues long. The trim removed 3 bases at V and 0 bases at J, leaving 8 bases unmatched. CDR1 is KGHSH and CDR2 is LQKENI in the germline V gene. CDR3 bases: TGTGCCAGCTCACCGGCTAGCGGAGCAGTCTCCTACAATGAGCAGTTCTTC. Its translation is CASSPASGAVSYNEQFF.

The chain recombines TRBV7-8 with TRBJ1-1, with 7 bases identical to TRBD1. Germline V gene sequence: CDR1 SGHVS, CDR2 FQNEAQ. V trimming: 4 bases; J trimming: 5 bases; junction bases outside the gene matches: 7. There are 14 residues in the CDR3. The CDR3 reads CASSWDSPSTEAFF. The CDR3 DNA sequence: TGTGCCAGCAGCTGGGACAGCCCCAGTACTGAAGCTTTCTTT.

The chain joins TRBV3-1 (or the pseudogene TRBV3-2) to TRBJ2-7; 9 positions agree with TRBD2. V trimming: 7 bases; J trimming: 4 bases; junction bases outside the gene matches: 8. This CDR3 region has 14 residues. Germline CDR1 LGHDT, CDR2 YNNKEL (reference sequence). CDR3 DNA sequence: TGTGCCAGCACCCATGGCGGGAGGGCGTACGAGCAGTACTTC. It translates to CASTHGGRAYEQYF.

CDR3 coding DNA: TGTGCCAGCAGTGGGACGGGGTACGAGCAGTACTTC. Residues: CASSGTGYEQYF. The chain combines TRBV2 with TRBJ2-7; D is possibly TRBD2 (5 bases). The germline V gene has CDR1 SNHLY and CDR2 FYNNEI. The CDR3 consists of 12 residues. V gave up 4 bases and J gave up 4 bases, with 8 bases separating them.

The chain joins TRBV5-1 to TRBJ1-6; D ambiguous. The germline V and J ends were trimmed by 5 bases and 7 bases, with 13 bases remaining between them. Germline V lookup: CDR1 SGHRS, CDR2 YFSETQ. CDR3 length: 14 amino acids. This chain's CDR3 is CASSPGLTNSPLHF. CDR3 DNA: TGCGCCAGCAGTCCGGGTCTTACGAATTCACCCCTCCACTTT.

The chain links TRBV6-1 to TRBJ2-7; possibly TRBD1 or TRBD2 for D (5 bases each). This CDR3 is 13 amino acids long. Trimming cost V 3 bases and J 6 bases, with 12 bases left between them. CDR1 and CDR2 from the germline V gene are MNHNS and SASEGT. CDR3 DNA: TGTGCCAGCAGTGAGGCCGGGACCCTCGAGCAGTACTTC. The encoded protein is CASSEAGTLEQYF.

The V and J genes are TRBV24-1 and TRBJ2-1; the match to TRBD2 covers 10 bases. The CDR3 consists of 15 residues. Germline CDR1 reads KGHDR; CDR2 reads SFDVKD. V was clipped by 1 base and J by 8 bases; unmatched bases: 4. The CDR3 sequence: CATSDFASGSHEQFF. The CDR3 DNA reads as TGTGCCACCAGTGATTTCGCTAGCGGGAGCCATGAGCAGTTCTTC.

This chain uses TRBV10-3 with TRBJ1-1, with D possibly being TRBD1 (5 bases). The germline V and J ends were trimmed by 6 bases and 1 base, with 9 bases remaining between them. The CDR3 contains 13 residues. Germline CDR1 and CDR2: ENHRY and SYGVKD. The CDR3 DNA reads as TGTGCCATCAGGGGGGTGGGGAACACTGAAGCTTTCTTT. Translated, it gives CAIRGVGNTEAFF.

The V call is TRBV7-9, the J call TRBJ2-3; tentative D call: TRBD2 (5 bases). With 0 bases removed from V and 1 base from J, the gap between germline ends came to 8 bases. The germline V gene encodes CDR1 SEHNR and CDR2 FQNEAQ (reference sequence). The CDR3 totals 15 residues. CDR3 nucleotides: TGTGCCAGCAGCTTAGCATCCGGGGGCACAGATACGCAGTATTTT. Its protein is CASSLASGGTDTQYF.

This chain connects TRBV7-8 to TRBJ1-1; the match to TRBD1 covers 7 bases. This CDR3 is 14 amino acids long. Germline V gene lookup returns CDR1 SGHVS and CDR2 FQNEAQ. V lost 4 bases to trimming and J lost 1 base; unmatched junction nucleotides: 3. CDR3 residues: CASSSTGWNTEAFF. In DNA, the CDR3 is TGTGCCAGCAGCTCGACAGGGTGGAACACTGAAGCTTTCTTT.

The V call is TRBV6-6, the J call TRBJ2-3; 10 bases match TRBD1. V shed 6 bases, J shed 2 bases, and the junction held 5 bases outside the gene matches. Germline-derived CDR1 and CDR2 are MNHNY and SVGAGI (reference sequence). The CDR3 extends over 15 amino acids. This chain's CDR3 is CASSLGQGVTDTQYF. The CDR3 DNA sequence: TGTGCCAGCAGCCTTGGACAGGGGGTCACAGATACGCAGTATTTT.

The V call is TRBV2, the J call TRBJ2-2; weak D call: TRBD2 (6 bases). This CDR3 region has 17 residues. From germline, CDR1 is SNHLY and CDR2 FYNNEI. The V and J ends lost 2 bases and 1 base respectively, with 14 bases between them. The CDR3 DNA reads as TGTGCCAGCAGTGAAATTCGGAGCGGGCAGAACACCGGGGAGCTGTTTTTT. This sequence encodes CASSEIRSGQNTGELFF.

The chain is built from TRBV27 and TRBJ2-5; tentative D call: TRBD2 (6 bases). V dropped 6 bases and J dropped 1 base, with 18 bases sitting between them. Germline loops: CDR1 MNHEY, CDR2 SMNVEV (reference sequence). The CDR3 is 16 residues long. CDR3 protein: CASSMTPGTSQETQYF. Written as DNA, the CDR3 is TGTGCCAGCAGCATGACCCCCGGGACTTCCCAAGAGACCCAGTACTTC.

In DNA form, the CDR3 reads TGTGCCAGCAGCGTAGGTATCCATACAGGGGAGAGGGGGGAAGATACGCAGTATTTT. Translating it yields CASSVGIHTGERGEDTQYF. This chain connects TRBV9 to TRBJ2-3; TRBD1 might be the D (7 bases). Germline V gene data show CDR1 as SGDLS and CDR2 as YYNGEE. V lost 0 bases and J 5 bases, leaving 25 bases between the germline ends. The CDR3 sequence is 19 residues long.